Listed below are T cell receptor beta chains from one sample, sequenced in a study of blood T cell repertoires in COVID-19. Using immunoSEQ multiplex PCR, the repertoire was profiled, and TCRdb retains in-frame clones only, with some absent. Altogether 200,000 to 250,000 clones are present, 85% to 90% being singletons, with the ten largest covering roughly 2.6%. Sequencing input: peripheral blood. All receptors derive from a man aged 30 to 39 with COVID-19, enrolled during active disease. CDR3s include the opening cysteine and the closing phenylalanine or tryptophan.

j_gene | v_gene | CDR3aa
TRBJ1-6 | TRBV7-9 | CASSLVGGTNSPLHF
TRBJ2-7 | TRBV6-5 | CASSHINEQYF
TRBJ2-2 | TRBV4-3 | CASSQVGHQAGELFF
TRBJ2-3 | TRBV11-3 | CASSPRVWSDTQYF
TRBJ2-2 | TRBV7-9 | CASSTTASFGRTGELFF
TRBJ2-7 | TRBV10-3 | CAISDKGTGVYEQYF
TRBJ2-7 | TRBV19 | CASSIVSAVEQYF
TRBJ1-5 | TRBV7-2 | CASSFPNQPQHF
TRBJ2-1 | TRBV11-2 | CASTLYDRGNEQFF
TRBJ1-1 | TRBV5-6 | CASSPGTGNTEAFF
TRBJ2-1 | TRBV19 | CASSMQYNEQFF
TRBJ1-3 | TRBV5-6 | CASSVGGGPGNTIYF
TRBJ2-5 | TRBV6-2/TRBV6-3 | CASSLAAGGIGETQYF
TRBJ1-5 | TRBV6-6 | CASSFQGYSNQPQHF
TRBJ1-1 | TRBV6-6 | CASTEQGGNTEAFF
TRBJ1-2 | TRBV6-2/TRBV6-3 | CASSYSLLIGTNYGYTF
TRBJ1-2 | TRBV4-2 | CASSQRGQGSRGYTF
TRBJ2-7 | TRBV6-1 | CASSEAYRGKEYF